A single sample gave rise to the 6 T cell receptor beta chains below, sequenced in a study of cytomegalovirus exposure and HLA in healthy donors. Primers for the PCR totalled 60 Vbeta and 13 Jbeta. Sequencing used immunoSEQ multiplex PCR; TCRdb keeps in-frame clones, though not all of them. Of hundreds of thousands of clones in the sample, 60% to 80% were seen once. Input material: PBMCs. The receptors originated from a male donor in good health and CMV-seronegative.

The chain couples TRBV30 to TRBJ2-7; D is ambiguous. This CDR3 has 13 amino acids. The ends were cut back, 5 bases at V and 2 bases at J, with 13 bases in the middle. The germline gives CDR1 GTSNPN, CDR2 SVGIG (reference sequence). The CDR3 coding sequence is TGTGCCTGGGCCACTTCGGAGCCCTACGAGCAGTACTTC. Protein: CAWATSEPYEQYF. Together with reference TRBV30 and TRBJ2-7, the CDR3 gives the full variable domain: SQTIHQWPATLVQPVGSPLSLECTVEGTSNPNLYWYRQAAGRGLQLLFYSVGIGQISSEVPQNLSASRPQDRQFILSSKKLLLSDSGFYLCAWATSEPYEQYFGPGTRLTVT.

CDR3 protein: CASSPRRDRLPYGYTF. The DNA for the CDR3 is TGTGCCAGCAGCCCGCGTCGGGACAGGCTACCTTATGGCTACACCTTC. The chain is built from TRBV7-8 and TRBJ1-2; 8 bases are shared with TRBD1. The germline gives CDR1 SGHVS, CDR2 FQNEAQ. Unmatched junction bases numbered 13, after V lost 5 bases and J lost 5 bases. The CDR3 has 16 amino acids.

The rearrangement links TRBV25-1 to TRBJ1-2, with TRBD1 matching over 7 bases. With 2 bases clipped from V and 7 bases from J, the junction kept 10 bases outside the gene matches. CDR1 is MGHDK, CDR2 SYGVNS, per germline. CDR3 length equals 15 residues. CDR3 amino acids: CASSEPKGAGSGYTF. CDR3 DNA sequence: TGTGCCAGCAGTGAACCCAAGGGGGCCGGGAGTGGCTACACCTTC.

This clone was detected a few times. CDR3 loop: CASSPDRGIDNEQFF. Here the CDR3 DNA reads TGTGCCAGCAGTCCTGACAGGGGGATCGACAATGAGCAGTTCTTC. This chain links TRBV28 with TRBJ2-1; TRBD1 matches 9 bases. The V segment lost 5 bases and the J segment 5 bases; nucleotides outside the gene matches: 7. Germline-derived CDR1 and CDR2 are MDHEN and SYDVKM. CDR3 length equals 15 residues.

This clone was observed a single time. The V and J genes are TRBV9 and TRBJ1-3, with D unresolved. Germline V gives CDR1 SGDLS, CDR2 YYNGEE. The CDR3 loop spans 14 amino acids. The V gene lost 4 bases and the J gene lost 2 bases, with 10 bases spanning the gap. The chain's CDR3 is CASSTNPAGNTIYF. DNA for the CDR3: TGTGCCAGCAGCACCAACCCGGCTGGAAACACCATATATTTT. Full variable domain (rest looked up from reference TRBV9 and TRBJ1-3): DSGVTQTPKHLITATGQRVTLRCSPRSGDLSVYWYQQSLDQGLQFLIQYYNGEERAKGNILERFSAQQFPDLHSELNLSSLELGDSALYFCASSTNPAGNTIYFGEGSWLTVV.

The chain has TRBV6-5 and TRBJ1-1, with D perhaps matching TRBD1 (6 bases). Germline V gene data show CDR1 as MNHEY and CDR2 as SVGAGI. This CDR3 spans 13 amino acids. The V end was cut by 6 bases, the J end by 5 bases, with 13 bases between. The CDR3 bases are TGTGCCAGCAGATTCTCAGGGGATACTGAAGCTTTCTTT. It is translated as CASRFSGDTEAFF.